The rows below give T cell receptor beta chains drawn from one sample of a study of blood T cell repertoires in COVID-19. The protocol was immunoSEQ multiplex PCR, while the TCRdb copy is restricted to in-frame clones and leaves out a portion. The table includes under 250,000 clones, about nine tenths detected once. Sequenced sample: peripheral blood. The receptors shown here come from a man aged 50 to 59 with COVID-19, enrolled during active disease. The CDR3 runs from the conserved cysteine through the conserved F or W. Fields, in order: J gene, clone size, V gene, D gene, CDR3 protein, CDR3 DNA. D genes are given only for firm matches. Some rows have no size entry. The others give once, few or many, or a class for an expanded clone.

J gene: TRBJ1-1; clone size: -; V gene: TRBV24-1; D gene: -; CDR3 protein: CATSELRQPGMNTEAFF; CDR3 DNA: TGTGCCACCAGTGAACTCCGACAACCCGGAATGAACACTGAAGCTTTCTTT
J gene: TRBJ2-2; clone size: once; V gene: TRBV5-1; D gene: TRBD1; CDR3 protein: CASSLDLGQGAGELFF; CDR3 DNA: TGCGCCAGCAGCTTGGACCTGGGACAGGGGGCCGGGGAGCTGTTTTTT
J gene: TRBJ1-4; clone size: -; V gene: TRBV19; D gene: -; CDR3 protein: CASSWAVREKLFF; CDR3 DNA: TGTGCCAGTAGTTGGGCCGTAAGGGAAAAACTGTTTTTT
J gene: TRBJ2-1; clone size: -; V gene: TRBV2; D gene: -; CDR3 protein: CASSEVAINNEQFF; CDR3 DNA: TGTGCCAGCAGTGAGGTAGCGATAAACAATGAGCAGTTCTTC
J gene: TRBJ1-5; clone size: -; V gene: TRBV28; D gene: -; CDR3 protein: CASTRGGASNQPQHF; CDR3 DNA: TGTGCCAGCACTCGGGGAGGGGCCTCGAATCAGCCCCAGCATTTT
J gene: TRBJ1-2; clone size: -; V gene: TRBV18; D gene: -; CDR3 protein: CASSPLGQGNYGYTF; CDR3 DNA: TGTGCCAGCTCACCCCTCGGGCAGGGTAACTATGGCTACACCTTC
J gene: TRBJ1-1; clone size: -; V gene: TRBV9; D gene: TRBD1; CDR3 protein: CASSARQGADTEAFF; CDR3 DNA: TGTGCCAGCAGCGCCAGACAGGGGGCTGACACTGAAGCTTTCTTT
J gene: TRBJ2-5; clone size: few; V gene: TRBV7-2; D gene: TRBD1; CDR3 protein: CASSPDRGRTETQYF; CDR3 DNA: TGTGCCAGCAGCCCCGACAGGGGGCGTACTGAGACCCAGTACTTC
J gene: TRBJ1-5; clone size: -; V gene: TRBV7-2; D gene: TRBD1; CDR3 protein: CASSSTGASNQPQHF; CDR3 DNA: TGTGCCAGCAGCAGCACAGGGGCCAGCAATCAGCCCCAGCATTTT
J gene: TRBJ2-5; clone size: few; V gene: TRBV28; D gene: -; CDR3 protein: CAIGMFRRGETQYF; CDR3 DNA: TGTGCCATCGGGATGTTCCGTAGAGGGGAGACCCAGTACTTC
J gene: TRBJ2-7; clone size: -; V gene: TRBV7-9; D gene: TRBD1; CDR3 protein: CASSLAGQDYEQYF; CDR3 DNA: TGTGCCAGCAGCTTAGCGGGACAGGACTACGAGCAGTACTTC
J gene: TRBJ2-7; clone size: -; V gene: TRBV12-3/TRBV12-4; D gene: -; CDR3 protein: CASSFGRVHEQYF; CDR3 DNA: TGTGCCAGCAGTTTTGGCAGGGTCCACGAGCAGTACTTC
J gene: TRBJ2-1; clone size: -; V gene: TRBV9; D gene: -; CDR3 protein: CASSVNAGNNEQFF; CDR3 DNA: TGTGCCAGCAGCGTAAATGCGGGCAACAATGAGCAGTTCTTC
J gene: TRBJ2-1; clone size: -; V gene: TRBV19; D gene: TRBD2; CDR3 protein: CASSPRRTSGSNEQFF; CDR3 DNA: TGTGCCAGTAGTCCCCGGAGGACTAGCGGGAGTAATGAGCAGTTCTTC
J gene: TRBJ1-1; clone size: -; V gene: TRBV7-9; D gene: -; CDR3 protein: CASSSHSNTEAFF; CDR3 DNA: TGTGCCAGCAGCTCCCACAGCAACACTGAAGCTTTCTTT
J gene: TRBJ2-3; clone size: -; V gene: TRBV7-9; D gene: TRBD2; CDR3 protein: CASSGRGATDTQYF; CDR3 DNA: TGTGCCAGCAGCGGGCGGGGGGCCACAGATACGCAGTATTTT
J gene: TRBJ2-7; clone size: -; V gene: TRBV27; D gene: -; CDR3 protein: CASSFLYEQYF; CDR3 DNA: TGTGCCAGCAGTTTCCTCTACGAGCAGTACTTC
J gene: TRBJ1-4; clone size: -; V gene: TRBV28; D gene: -; CDR3 protein: CASSLLGAGREKLFF; CDR3 DNA: TGTGCCAGCAGTTTATTGGGGGCAGGTCGTGAAAAACTGTTTTTT
J gene: TRBJ1-5; clone size: -; V gene: TRBV28; D gene: TRBD1; CDR3 protein: CASRRQGVGQPQHF; CDR3 DNA: TGTGCCAGCAGACGACAGGGGGTCGGACAGCCCCAGCATTTT
J gene: TRBJ1-6; clone size: once; V gene: TRBV7-8; D gene: -; CDR3 protein: CASSPQGALGSPLHF; CDR3 DNA: TGTGCCAGCAGCCCCCAAGGGGCCCTTGGTTCACCCCTCCACTTT
J gene: TRBJ2-1; clone size: -; V gene: TRBV7-6; D gene: TRBD1; CDR3 protein: CASSPGTVQRLSYNEQFF; CDR3 DNA: TGTGCCAGCAGTCCCGGGACAGTGCAACGGTTGTCCTACAATGAGCAGTTCTTC
J gene: TRBJ2-7; clone size: once; V gene: TRBV6-2/TRBV6-3; D gene: -; CDR3 protein: CASSSMTDSRYEQYF; CDR3 DNA: TGTGCCAGCAGCTCTATGACTGACTCGCGTTACGAGCAGTACTTC
J gene: TRBJ1-5; clone size: few; V gene: TRBV19; D gene: -; CDR3 protein: CASSFDTYSNQPQHF; CDR3 DNA: TGTGCCAGTAGCTTCGACACATATAGCAATCAGCCCCAGCATTTT
J gene: TRBJ1-2; clone size: -; V gene: TRBV7-9; D gene: -; CDR3 protein: CASSRRGAGLPNYGYTF; CDR3 DNA: TGTGCCAGCAGCCGCCGGGGGGCAGGGCTCCCTAACTATGGCTACACCTTC
J gene: TRBJ1-5; clone size: -; V gene: TRBV19; D gene: -; CDR3 protein: CATRGSHKTYSNQPQHF; CDR3 DNA: TGTGCCACCCGGGGGTCCCATAAGACTTATAGCAATCAGCCCCAGCATTTT
J gene: TRBJ2-3; clone size: -; V gene: TRBV3-1/TRBV3-2; D gene: TRBD2; CDR3 protein: CASSQAGLANTDTQYF; CDR3 DNA: TGTGCCAGCAGCCAAGCCGGACTAGCGAATACAGATACGCAGTATTTT
J gene: TRBJ1-5; clone size: -; V gene: TRBV6-2/TRBV6-3; D gene: -; CDR3 protein: CASSDLDRSDQPQHF; CDR3 DNA: TGTGCCAGCAGTGACCTAGACAGGAGTGATCAGCCCCAGCATTTT
J gene: TRBJ2-2; clone size: -; V gene: TRBV19; D gene: TRBD1; CDR3 protein: CASSWTGNTGELFF; CDR3 DNA: TGTGCCAGTAGTTGGACAGGAAACACCGGGGAGCTGTTTTTT
J gene: TRBJ2-1; clone size: -; V gene: TRBV7-2; D gene: TRBD2; CDR3 protein: CASSPRVAGGPRNEQFF; CDR3 DNA: TGTGCCAGCAGCCCGCGGGTTGCGGGAGGGCCAAGGAATGAGCAGTTCTTC
J gene: TRBJ2-7; clone size: -; V gene: TRBV28; D gene: -; CDR3 protein: CASLSSGGNHYEQYF; CDR3 DNA: TGTGCCAGCCTCAGCTCTGGCGGGAATCACTACGAGCAGTACTTC
J gene: TRBJ1-1; clone size: -; V gene: TRBV11-1; D gene: -; CDR3 protein: CASSLSLNTEAFF; CDR3 DNA: TGTGCCAGCAGCTTATCCCTAAACACTGAAGCTTTCTTT
J gene: TRBJ1-2; clone size: -; V gene: TRBV19; D gene: -; CDR3 protein: CASRRGLLENYGYTF; CDR3 DNA: TGTGCCAGTAGGAGGGGGTTGCTCGAAAACTATGGCTACACCTTC
J gene: TRBJ2-7; clone size: few; V gene: TRBV10-3; D gene: TRBD1; CDR3 protein: CAISESGRGQGQYF; CDR3 DNA: TGTGCCATCAGTGAGTCAGGAAGGGGGCAGGGGCAGTACTTC
J gene: TRBJ1-1; clone size: few; V gene: TRBV11-2; D gene: -; CDR3 protein: CASSLPGLNTEAFF; CDR3 DNA: TGTGCCAGCAGCTTACCGGGTTTGAACACTGAAGCTTTCTTT
J gene: TRBJ2-1; clone size: -; V gene: TRBV7-3; D gene: TRBD2; CDR3 protein: CASSLKVVAGGIRNEQFF; CDR3 DNA: TGTGCCAGCAGCTTAAAGGTTGTAGCGGGAGGGATTCGGAATGAGCAGTTCTTC
J gene: TRBJ2-5; clone size: -; V gene: TRBV24-1; D gene: TRBD2; CDR3 protein: CATSEASGRETQYF; CDR3 DNA: TGTGCCACCAGTGAGGCTAGCGGGAGAGAGACCCAGTACTTC
J gene: TRBJ1-1; clone size: -; V gene: TRBV5-4; D gene: TRBD1; CDR3 protein: CASSYDRVAPEAFF; CDR3 DNA: TGTGCCAGCAGCTACGACAGGGTGGCTCCTGAAGCTTTCTTT
J gene: TRBJ2-7; clone size: -; V gene: TRBV29-1; D gene: -; CDR3 protein: CSVKQGIGEQYF; CDR3 DNA: TGCAGCGTAAAACAGGGCATCGGCGAGCAGTACTTC
J gene: TRBJ2-1; clone size: -; V gene: TRBV6-5; D gene: TRBD2; CDR3 protein: CASSYAGVYEQFF; CDR3 DNA: TGTGCCAGCAGTTACGCGGGGGTCTATGAGCAGTTCTTC
J gene: TRBJ1-1; clone size: -; V gene: TRBV7-2; D gene: -; CDR3 protein: CASSILGSSAFF; CDR3 DNA: TGTGCCAGCAGCATCCTCGGGTCCTCGGCTTTCTTT
J gene: TRBJ1-4; clone size: -; V gene: TRBV4-3; D gene: TRBD1; CDR3 protein: CASSQLGQGNEKLFF; CDR3 DNA: TGCGCCAGCAGCCAATTGGGACAGGGCAATGAAAAACTGTTTTTT
J gene: TRBJ1-2; clone size: -; V gene: TRBV3-1/TRBV3-2; D gene: TRBD1; CDR3 protein: CASSQGGRGQGYTF; CDR3 DNA: TGTGCCAGCAGCCAAGGCGGCAGGGGGCAAGGCTACACCTTC
J gene: TRBJ1-4; clone size: -; V gene: TRBV28; D gene: -; CDR3 protein: CASSSGLEKLFF; CDR3 DNA: TGTGCCAGCAGTTCGGGTCTGGAGAAACTGTTTTTT
J gene: TRBJ2-7; clone size: -; V gene: TRBV29-1; D gene: -; CDR3 protein: CSVDSPGEPYEQYF; CDR3 DNA: TGCAGCGTTGATTCCCCCGGGGAACCCTACGAGCAGTACTTC